These T cell receptor beta chains were read from a single sample in a study of T-cell reconstitution after alpha-beta-depleted transplantation in children. In TCRdb, the PCR reads were re-called with MiXCR into one record per CDR3 protein. The table records about 980,000 distinct CDR3 sequences, roughly 29% of them present only once. The specimen was PBMCs, mostly from graft donor cells, collected 360 days after TCRalphabeta/CD19-depleted stem cell transplant. The receptors derive from a boy younger than two who had a stem cell transplant for SCID, so the T cells may come from the graft donor. CDR3s include the opening cysteine and the closing phenylalanine or tryptophan. The D gene is left open where the match is weak. For some rows the clone size is stated as once, few or many, or as a class when expanded; others skip it.

v_call	clone_size	d_call	j_call	cdr3_nt	cdr3_aa
TRBV20-1	few	-	TRBJ2-7	TGCAGTGCTAGAGATGGGGGCCGGTACGAGCAGTACTTC	CSARDGGRYEQYF
TRBV5-1	-	-	TRBJ2-1	TGCGCCAGCAGCTTGGCTCTGGGAGCAGGGGAGGTAGATGAGCAGTTCTTC	CASSLALGAGEVDEQFF
TRBV4-1	-	-	TRBJ2-5	TGCGCCAGCAGCCGAGCTAGAAACCGAGAGACCCAGTACTTC	CASSRARNRETQYF
TRBV4-1	-	-	TRBJ2-5	TGCGCCAGCAGCCAAGACGGGGGGACAGGTCAAGAGACCCAGTACTTC	CASSQDGGTGQETQYF
TRBV5-1	-	-	TRBJ2-7	TGCGCCAGCAGCTTGGAGTTAACCACCTACGAGCAGTACTTC	CASSLELTTYEQYF
TRBV7-8	-	TRBD1	TRBJ2-2	TGTGCCAGCAGGTCCACAGGGGCGTCCGGGGAGCTGTTTTTT	CASRSTGASGELFF
TRBV6-1	-	-	TRBJ1-1	TGTGCCAGCACCGAGGGGGGTTCCGACACTGAAGCTTTCTTT	CASTEGGSDTEAFF
TRBV4-1	-	-	TRBJ2-1	TGCGCCAGCAGCCCTCTGAGTAGCGCCAGCTCCTACAATGAGCAGTTCTTC	CASSPLSSASSYNEQFF
TRBV7-2	once	-	TRBJ1-6	TGTGCCAGCAGCTTCGGGGGGGATTATTCACCCCTCCACTTT	CASSFGGDYSPLHF
TRBV9	many	TRBD2	TRBJ2-1	TGTGCCAGCAGTCCCCAGACTAGCGGCGCCTATAATGAGCAGTTCTTC	CASSPQTSGAYNEQFF
TRBV12-3/TRBV12-4	-	TRBD2	TRBJ2-5	TGTGCCAGCAGTTTCGCTACGGGGGGGCAGGTTCGGGAGACCCAGTACTTC	CASSFATGGQVRETQYF
TRBV7-8	-	-	TRBJ2-3	TGTGCCAGCAGCTTTACTTATCTCATAGATACGCAGTATTTT	CASSFTYLIDTQYF
TRBV20-1	-	-	TRBJ2-5	TGCAGTGTGGGCCTTTTCGGTGTGCCAATGGAGACCCAGTACTTC	CSVGLFGVPMETQYF
TRBV28	many	-	TRBJ1-2	TGTGCCAGCAGTTTGGGCCCTTCGTGGGGCGGCTACACCTTC	CASSLGPSWGGYTF
TRBV28	few	-	TRBJ1-1	TGTGCCAGCAGTTCCCGCTCAGAGGACCAGGGTGAATCTTTCTTT	CASSSRSEDQGESFF
TRBV6-5	-	-	TRBJ1-1	TGTGCCAGCAGTTACACCGGAACCCGGGGGGAAGCTTTCTTT	CASSYTGTRGEAFF
TRBV5-1	-	-	TRBJ2-7	TGCGCCAGCAGCCACGACATCGACTCCTACGAGCAGTACTTC	CASSHDIDSYEQYF
TRBV30	-	-	TRBJ1-1	TGTGCCTGGAGTGTCGGGATAGTACACTGGGAAGCTTTCTTT	CAWSVGIVHWEAFF
TRBV18	many	TRBD1	TRBJ1-1	TGTGCCAGCACGCCCCAGGGGGCAGGTGAAGCTTTCTTT	CASTPQGAGEAFF
TRBV18	-	TRBD1	TRBJ1-2	TGTGCCAGCTCTCCAGGACAGGGGGGGCTCTATGGCTACACCTTC	CASSPGQGGLYGYTF
TRBV30	-	TRBD1	TRBJ1-1	TGTGCCTGGAGTACCACGTACAGGGGACGGGGTCGGAACACTGAAGCTTTCTTT	CAWSTTYRGRGRNTEAFF
TRBV28	few	TRBD1	TRBJ1-6	TGTGCCAGCAGGTGGACAGGGAATTCACCCCTCCACTTT	CASRWTGNSPLHF
TRBV11-3	-	-	TRBJ2-2	TGTGCCAGCAGCTTAGGCCGGAATCCGAACACCGGGGAGCTGTTTTTT	CASSLGRNPNTGELFF
TRBV7-2	-	-	TRBJ2-1	TGTGCCAGCAGCACGAGCTTAGGGCTCGGGGGCTACAATGAGCAGTTCTTC	CASSTSLGLGGYNEQFF
TRBV10-2	-	-	TRBJ1-3	TGCGCCAGCAACAGTCAAGCCCACTCTGGAAACACCATATATTTT	CASNSQAHSGNTIYF
TRBV12-3/TRBV12-4	-	TRBD2	TRBJ2-1	TGTGCCAGCAGGCCGGGGGGGCCCAATGAGCAGTTCTTC	CASRPGGPNEQFF
TRBV5-1	few	-	TRBJ2-7	TGCGCCAGCAGCCCTGGAGACGGATTGCCCTACGAGCAGTACTTC	CASSPGDGLPYEQYF
TRBV28	few	-	TRBJ2-5	TGTGCCAGCAGTTGGTCCGGGACGGTAGAGACCCAGTACTTC	CASSWSGTVETQYF
TRBV12-3/TRBV12-4	-	-	TRBJ1-2	TGTGCCAGCAGTTTAAAAGGGAAAGGCGGCTATGGCTACACCTTC	CASSLKGKGGYGYTF
TRBV7-8	few	TRBD1	TRBJ1-5	TGTGCCAGCCAGGGGGCCAATCAGCCCCAGCATTTT	CASQGANQPQHF
TRBV11-2	-	-	TRBJ2-7	TGTGCCAGCAGCTTATACCAGCAGTACTTC	CASSLYQQYF
TRBV7-9	-	-	TRBJ1-1	TGTGCCAGCAGCTTATCAGGGGCACTTGGGAACACTGAAGCTTTCTTT	CASSLSGALGNTEAFF
TRBV5-1	-	-	TRBJ2-1	TGCGCCAGCAGCTTGAACGGCGGTAACTACAATGAGCAGTTCTTC	CASSLNGGNYNEQFF
TRBV28	few	-	TRBJ2-7	TGTGCCAGCAGACCTACAGGAGTCAACTACGAGCAGTACTTC	CASRPTGVNYEQYF
TRBV12-3/TRBV12-4	-	TRBD2	TRBJ2-1	TGTGCCAGCAGCAAAACTAGCGGGGTCGGTGGCAATGAGCAGTTCTTC	CASSKTSGVGGNEQFF
TRBV5-5	-	-	TRBJ1-1	TGTGCCAGCAGCTATATAAGGGAAACTGAAGCTTTCTTT	CASSYIRETEAFF
TRBV12-3/TRBV12-4	few	TRBD2	TRBJ2-1	TGTGCCAGCAGGGCTAGCGGGGGGGCTTCCTACAATGAGCAGTTCTTC	CASRASGGASYNEQFF
TRBV6-1	-	TRBD1	TRBJ1-1	TGTGCCACCATGAGGGGGCTTGGGGACACTGAAGCTTTCTTT	CATMRGLGDTEAFF
TRBV28	-	-	TRBJ2-3	TGTGCCAGCACCGCAGGGGCAGATACGCAGTATTTT	CASTAGADTQYF
TRBV20-1	-	-	TRBJ2-2	TGCAGTGCTAGTTCCTCGGTCGCCGGGGAGCTGTTTTTT	CSASSSVAGELFF
TRBV12-3/TRBV12-4	few	TRBD2	TRBJ2-1	TGTGCCAGCAGTTTTACTAGCGGGGGGGCGTATGAGCAGTTCTTC	CASSFTSGGAYEQFF
TRBV5-1	-	TRBD2	TRBJ2-7	TGCGCCAGCAGCTTCGCCCCGTCCCTGCGGGGGAACTCCTACGAGCAGTACTTC	CASSFAPSLRGNSYEQYF
TRBV5-5	-	-	TRBJ2-3	TGTGCCAGCAGATTCTTCGGGGGCACAGATACGCAGTATTTT	CASRFFGGTDTQYF
TRBV12-3/TRBV12-4	few	-	TRBJ2-1	TGTGCCAGCAGTTTAAACCTTGGGCCTTCCTACAATGAGCAGTTCTTC	CASSLNLGPSYNEQFF
TRBV11-2	-	TRBD2	TRBJ2-3	TGTGCCAGCGGACACGGGACTACAGACACAGATACGCAGTATTTT	CASGHGTTDTDTQYF
TRBV15	many	TRBD2	TRBJ2-1	TGTGCCACCAGCAGAGATGGGACTAGCGGGCCATACAATGAGCAGTTCTTC	CATSRDGTSGPYNEQFF
TRBV4-1	-	-	TRBJ1-1	TGCGCCAGCAGCCAAGAATACAGGGACACTGAAGCTTTCTTT	CASSQEYRDTEAFF
TRBV11-2	-	-	TRBJ2-1	TGTGCCAGCAGCTCGCGCCCGGGGGCGCGGAATGAGCAGTTCTTC	CASSSRPGARNEQFF
TRBV7-9	-	TRBD2	TRBJ2-7	TGTGCCAGCAGCGGGGGACTAGCGGGGCCCTACGAGCAGTACTTC	CASSGGLAGPYEQYF
TRBV5-1	-	-	TRBJ2-7	TGCGCCAGCCATCTAGGAGGGGCCTACGAGCAGTACTTC	CASHLGGAYEQYF
TRBV7-7	few	-	TRBJ2-2	TGTGCCAGCAGCCTTGGTTTCGAGACGGGAAACACCGGGGAGCTGTTTTTT	CASSLGFETGNTGELFF
TRBV20-1	-	-	TRBJ1-5	TGCAGTGCTAGTTTCCGGATCTATCAGCCCCAGCATTTT	CSASFRIYQPQHF
TRBV12-3/TRBV12-4	few	-	TRBJ2-7	TGTGCCAGCAGTTTAGCCGATTCAGGGTACCACGAGCAGTACTTC	CASSLADSGYHEQYF
TRBV20-1	-	TRBD1	TRBJ2-3	TGCAGTGCTAGAGAAAAGCTGGACAGGGAGAGGACAGATACGCAGTATTTT	CSAREKLDRERTDTQYF
TRBV6-2/TRBV6-3	many	-	TRBJ2-1	TGTGCCAGCAGTCCCAGGGTTGGGGCCTACAATGAGCAGTTCTTC	CASSPRVGAYNEQFF